The table lists the clone carrying this TCR beta chain with a count of one. What it binds is not known. Other nucleotide sequences in the sample specify the same CDR3. The sample belongs to a study of beta chain features in type 1 diabetes. Study information: Patients did not differ from healthy donors in age, gender or cell yield. Study-wide points: Shorter TCRB CDR3s, moderately but significantly so, marked every one of the four CD4+ subsets in Type 1 diabetes patients.

All of the isolated RNA was reverse transcribed, so expressed TCRB transcripts were sequenced. Produced via immunoSEQ multiplex PCR; TCRdb's table is partial and in-frame only. The table shows about 59,000 clones, with 59% occurring only once. Every sorted population was more than 95% pure. The sequenced material came from Tregs from blood. This clonotype was sampled from a woman between 18 and 29 years old in good health.

Written as DNA, the CDR3 is TGTGCCAGCAGCTTAGCGGGAGGATCATACGAGCAGTACTTC. Protein product: CASSLAGGSYEQYF. The chain recombines TRBV7-9 with TRBJ2-7; D might be TRBD2 (6 bases). Germline V CDR1 and CDR2: SEHNR, FQNEAQ (reference sequence). This CDR3 comprises 14 residues. The V end lost 0 bases, the J end lost 4 bases, and 10 bases lay between the germline ends.